Below, one T cell receptor (beta chain) is given with its context. Its target antigen remains unknown. The sample holds no much larger clone one base away, and base qualities are not on file. Libraries were constructed by the immunoSEQ multiplex PCR assay. RNA was extracted from all samples and reverse transcribed into cDNA as template for TCR sequencing. First-strand cDNA was synthesized using SuperScript III with a 2:1 mix of oligo-dT and random hexamers. Amplification bias was assessed with a synthetic immune receptor repertoire, and residual bias was removed computationally. Per the authors' processing: Raw reads were preprocessed for error removal, and CDR3 was defined according to IMGT conventions as running from the conserved cysteine to phenylalanine. Clonality was computed as 1 minus the Shannon entropy, with the entropy normalized by log2 of the number of productive unique TCRs. CD4 or CD8 identity of scalp clones was inferred by cross-referencing scalp TCRbeta sequences with sorted blood CD4 and CD8 repertoires. Here the immuneACCESS table is served through TCRdb, limited to in-frame sequences with V and J called. Missing clones are a known gap in these copies; in checked studies unresolved V genes cover under half, and the rest lacks a known reason. That table furnishes V, J and clone size, whereas the DNA furnished D and trimming. The sample data list more than 150,000 clones, and about 47% of these were observed just once. The ten largest clonotypes hold over 9% of the sample.

This sample is part of a study of CD8+ T cells in alopecia areata (dated by TCRdb to between 2018 and 2020). In the study overall: Treated patients were enrolled in an open-label pilot trial of oral tofacitinib at 5 to 10 mg twice daily for moderate-to-severe alopecia areata. Patients stayed on tofacitinib for 6 to 18 months and then had 6 months of follow-up off drug so that delayed response and recurrence could be assessed. Biopsies were taken from tofacitinib-treated patients at baseline and at 4 and 24 weeks of treatment, and a later scalp biopsy was taken in several of the tofacitinib-treated patients. The RNA source kit depended on sample type: the PAXgene miRNA kit for fixed scalp, the miRNeasy kit for PBMCs, and the RNeasy kit for mouse skin. TCRbeta CDR3 regions were amplified by immunoSEQ multiplex PCR using 35 Vbeta forward and 13 Jbeta reverse primers. In both human patients and the C3H/HeJ mouse model, the study applied high-throughput TCRbeta sequencing to look at T cell clonal expansion in alopecia areata. Scalp clonality was compared among normal scalp (n=4), patchy alopecia areata scalp (n=8), and alopecia totalis/universalis scalp (n=8). In humans, TCRbeta sequencing was performed on scalp tissue and on sorted CD4+ and CD8+ peripheral blood T cells from healthy controls and from patients with patchy or totalis/universalis alopecia areata. Disease severity in treated patients was measured with the SALT score, which quantifies the percentage of affected scalp surface area.

This specimen's treatment or condition label, per the study, means: oral pan-JAK inhibitor, 5-10 mg twice daily. From alopecia areata patients, peripheral blood was collected along with lesional scalp punch biopsies. After PBMCs were isolated by density centrifugation and stained for CD3, CD4 and CD8, a FACSAria was used to sort CD4+ and CD8+ T cells. Results and caveats for the whole study, not just this receptor: Because the treated cohort was small and had just a single nonresponder, larger studies are needed to establish links between baseline CD8+ expansion and response. Scalp TCR repertoire analysis is complicated because resident alphabeta T cells in normal human skin are also sequenced, whereas mouse skin is dominated by gammadelta T cells. Many expanded lesional clones were found to persist in scalp and blood during tofacitinib treatment, and relapse after treatment cessation may be partly explained by this persistence. Lesional scalp, especially in alopecia totalis/universalis, showed higher clonality and more expanded CD8+ clones than normal scalp, suggesting antigenic drive. Compared with mice, TCR sequences shared between patients were less clear, possibly partly because of HLA diversity across the patient population. Scalp clonality and the number of expanded CD8+ clones among the top 100 scalp clones were significantly decreased by tofacitinib.

From the germline V gene, CDR1 is MNHEY and CDR2 is SVGAGI. Clipping removes 6 bases from V and 6 bases from J, with 5 as the unmatched junction base count. The cysteine opens and the phenylalanine closes a CDR3 of 13 amino acids. Solely the CDR3 DNA is kept, with 39 bases framed from the first base. This sequence was found in a human donor with alopecia areata. Recombination connected TRBV6-5 to TRBJ2-3, with 8 bases matching TRBD2. This specimen consisted of CD8+ T cells sorted from blood, obtained at week 52, from a patient treated with tofacitinib. The CDR3 corresponds to CASSSGLDDTQYF. Read as DNA, the sequence is TGTGCCAGCAGCTCGGGACTAGACGATACGCAGTATTTT.